The following is a T cell receptor (beta chain) sequence with its context. Its antigen is undetermined. They built TCR cDNA with 5'RACE template switching, a step that put in a universal primer site and UMIs. TCRdb reprocessed the 5' RACE reads with MiXCR, giving one entry per CDR3 protein. The repertoire holds a few hundred thousand distinct CDR3 sequences, with approximately 16% as singletons. Deletions cut 0 bases from V and 2 bases from J, with 17 bases between. CDR3 size: 18 residues. Germline lookup yields CDR1 LGHDT and CDR2 YNNKEL (reference sequence). These data originate in a study of T cells after yellow fever vaccination. Study-level findings and limits: The booster response re-showed most primary clones: approximately 95% CD4, approximately 90% CD8.

This sample comprised PBMCs, obtained 5 days after the first yellow fever vaccination. This TCR came from a man between 18 and 35 years old who received the YFV17D yellow fever vaccine. This sequence joins TRBV3-1 and TRBJ2-1; possibly TRBD2 for D (7 bases). CDR3 nucleotide sequence: TGTGCCAGCAGCCAAGATGGTCTCGCGGGGGCTACCTACAATGAGCAGTTCTTC. This encodes CASSQDGLAGATYNEQFF.